This entry lists 10 T cell receptor beta chains sequenced from one sample in a study of cytomegalovirus exposure and HLA in healthy donors. The PCR employed 60 Vbeta primers together with 13 Jbeta primers. The protocol was immunoSEQ multiplex PCR, while the TCRdb copy is restricted to in-frame clones and leaves out a portion. The data hold around 160,000 clones, with 70% to 85% observed a single time. Sequencing was done on a sample of PBMCs. The receptors derive from a male donor in good health and CMV-seronegative.

The genes are TRBV7-2 and TRBJ2-1; TRBD1 matches at 7 bases. Per germline, CDR1 SGHTA and CDR2 FQGNSA. CDR3 length equals 13 residues. V gave up 5 bases and J gave up 9 bases; unmatched junction bases: 7. The CDR3 DNA is TGTGCCAGCAGCGCCCGGACAGGACTTGAGCAGTTCTTC. Its protein is CASSARTGLEQFF.

V usage is TRBV5-1 and J usage is TRBJ1-1, with 8 nucleotides matching TRBD1. Germline V gene sequence: CDR1 SGHRS, CDR2 YFSETQ. Unmatched junction bases numbered 7, after V lost 4 bases and J lost 5 bases. This CDR3 has 14 amino acids. The CDR3 coding sequence is TGCGCCAGCAGCCTAGGACAGGGATGGACTGAAGCTTTCTTT. The encoded protein is CASSLGQGWTEAFF.

V gene TRBV28 combines with J gene TRBJ2-2, with D possibly being TRBD1 (5 bases). Germline V gene lookup returns CDR1 MDHEN and CDR2 SYDVKM. This CDR3 has 15 amino acids. V was shortened by 3 bases and J by 5 bases, with 13 bases between the two germline ends. The CDR3 DNA reads TGTGCCAGCAGTTTTGGGGCAGTTCGGACCGGGGAGCTGTTTTTT. Amino acid sequence: CASSFGAVRTGELFF. The full variable domain, with the rest looked up from reference TRBV28 and TRBJ2-2, is DVKVTQSSRYLVKRTGEKVFLECVQDMDHENMFWYRQDPGLGLRLIYFSYDVKMKEKGDIPEGYSVSREKKERFSLILESASTNQTSMYLCASSFGAVRTGELFFGEGSRLTVL.

The V call is TRBV4-3, the J call TRBJ1-6; D gene unclear. V was trimmed by 4 bases and J by 5 bases, leaving 3 bases between them. This CDR3 has 12 residues. The germline gives CDR1 LGHNA, CDR2 YSLEER. The CDR3 DNA reads TGCGCCAGCAGCCTAAATAATTCACCCCTCCACTTT. Translating it yields CASSLNNSPLHF.

This sequence joins TRBV29-1 and TRBJ2-3; 7 bases are shared with TRBD2. Germline CDR1 and CDR2: SQVTM and ANQGSEA. The CDR3 runs 14 residues. V lost 1 base, J lost 6 bases, and 7 bases stayed unmatched. The CDR3 region is CSVEGWTSSDTQYF. The DNA for the CDR3 is TGCAGCGTTGAAGGGTGGACTAGTTCCGATACGCAGTATTTT.

The V and J genes are TRBV19 and TRBJ1-2; TRBD1 matches 7 bases. Germline V gene data show CDR1 as LNHDA and CDR2 as SQIVND (reference sequence). The CDR3 totals 13 residues. J was trimmed by 3 bases and V by 3 bases; bases with no gene match: 1. The CDR3 reads CASSMGTDYGYTF. CDR3 coding DNA: TGTGCCAGTAGTATGGGGACAGACTATGGCTACACCTTC. The whole variable domain, filled in from reference TRBV19 and TRBJ1-2, reads DGGITQSPKYLFRKEGQNVTLSCEQNLNHDAMYWYRQDPGQGLRLIYYSQIVNDFQKGDIAEGYSVSREKKESFPLTVTSAQKNPTAFYLCASSMGTDYGYTFGSGTRLTVV.

This clone has a handful of counts. The rearrangement links TRBV28 to TRBJ1-4; 7 bases fit TRBD1. V trimming: 6 bases; J trimming: 7 bases; junction bases outside the gene matches: 14. CDR1 is MDHEN, CDR2 SYDVKM, per germline. The CDR3 totals 16 residues. CDR3 sequence (DNA): TGTGCCAGCAGACGGGACAGCACTGATGCGAGTGAAAAACTGTTTTTT. Protein sequence: CASRRDSTDASEKLFF.

V is TRBV9 and J is TRBJ1-2; 8 bases agree with TRBD1. Germline trimming cut 3 bases from V and 1 base from J; bases unmatched to any gene: 5. Germline CDR1 and CDR2: SGDLS and YYNGEE. The CDR3 runs to 15 residues. CDR3 residues: CASSGRQGSNYGYTF. The CDR3 region has the DNA TGTGCCAGCAGCGGGAGACAGGGGAGTAACTATGGCTACACCTTC.

This chain joins TRBV10-3 and TRBJ2-7; possible D gene TRBD1, 5 bases. CDR3 length equals 13 residues. V lost 3 bases and J 6 bases, leaving 12 bases between the germline ends. The V gene's germline CDR1 is ENHRY and CDR2 SYGVKD. The CDR3 bases are TGTGCCATCAGTGACCAGGGCCAGTCCGAGCAGTACTTC. This gives the protein CAISDQGQSEQYF.

The rearrangement joins TRBV5-4 to TRBJ1-2, with 12 bases that match TRBD1. Germline CDR1 reads SGHNT; CDR2 reads YYREEE (reference sequence). This CDR3 is 15 amino acids long. The V segment lost 4 bases and the J segment 8 bases; nucleotides outside the gene matches: 9. CDR3 residues: CASSPPGTGGEGYTF. Written as DNA, the CDR3 is TGTGCCAGCAGCCCGCCCGGGACAGGGGGCGAGGGCTACACCTTC.